The source of this T cell receptor (beta chain) is a study of shared clonotypes between healthy human individuals (dated by TCRdb to about 2020). About the study as a whole: The cohort included three men and two women between 18 and 49 years of age. Different laboratories and diverse techniques were used to prepare libraries and sequence TCR repertoires, to increase sequencing depth and limit assay-specific biases. Each donor's leukapheresis produced roughly between roughly 0.94 and 9.5 billion PBMCs. Per donor, three plates each were used for CD4 naive and CD4 memory, two for CD8 naive, and one for CD8 memory. To estimate repertoire size and how much clonotypes are shared between individuals, the study performed deep sequencing of blood TCR repertoires from a few healthy adults. On the study overall, not on this receptor specifically: The small number of donors limited the genetic and exposure-history diversity represented. Based on pairwise subsampling, the degree of clonotype sharing among donors was expected to be affected by sequencing depth. Clonotypes shared by all four sorted-subset donors showed higher generation probabilities than non-shared clonotypes. Sharing across several donors was observed for about 5% of naive CD4, under 4% of naive CD8, 2% to 2.5% of memory CD4, and roughly 0.4% of memory CD8 clonotypes. Estimated clonotype richness was generally larger for naive than for memory subsets. Incomplete sequencing was indicated by rarefaction of sorted-subset datasets, despite the large sequencing depth. Sampling was limited to blood, and TCR repertoires in tissue likely differ from TCR repertoires in blood.

Healthy HIV-negative adults with no recently reported acute infections or vaccinations were included as donors. Every donor was a Caucasian adult living in Nashville, Tennessee, USA. Magnetic negative selection was used to enrich CD4+ T cells, after which naive cells were positively selected on CD45RA and the negative fraction became the memory subset. Blood was collected by leukapheresis, and PBMCs were isolated by Ficoll-Histopaque density gradient centrifugation and then cryopreserved in liquid nitrogen vapor phase. Analytical flow cytometry was used to check the purity and quantity of every magnetically sorted T cell population. From each sorted fraction, genomic DNA was isolated and quantified by UV absorbance on a Nanodrop 2000c. About this clone itself: No cognate antigen has been identified for it. Base qualities are not recorded, but no much larger clone differs from it by a single base.

Inclusive of the bounding cysteine and phenylalanine, the CDR3 is 14 residues long. Just the 42-base CDR3 DNA is kept, in frame starting at base 1. V is trimmed back by 1 base and J by 8 bases, and the junction contains 7 bases that no gene match accounts for. Via the germline V gene, CDR1 is MNHNS and CDR2 SASEGT. Using the deep immunoSEQ assay, multiplex PCR amplified TCR CDR3 regions from genomic DNA. Genomic DNA extracted from each cell subset was distributed evenly over all wells of several immunoSEQ 96-well plates, and each plate served as one replicate. For sorted subsets, roughly 200 ng of genomic DNA, equivalent to tens of thousands of T cell genomes, went into each replicate PCR. The purified libraries were quantified using a Qubit 3.0 fluorometer, sized with a Bioanalyzer 2100, and then quantified again using the KAPA Library Quantification kit. Each immunoSEQ 96-well plate was sequenced on its own single-read 150-cycle Illumina NextSeq 550 flow cell. Per the authors' processing: Because only junctional sequences without quality scores were contained in the immunoSEQ output, filtering matching that applied to full-length reads could not be performed. Sequences were annotated with PyIR, a Python wrapper for IgBLAST v1.9, using IMGT germline references to assign V/J genes and CDR3. Reads were filtered out if the reads had weak V/J assignments (E-value above 1e-6), no CDR3, stop codons, out-of-frame junctions, or ambiguous translated residues. A V3J clonotype was defined by an identical inferred V gene, J gene, and CDR3 amino acid sequence. To compute the percentage overlap between repertoires, the number of shared unique clonotypes was divided by the size of the smaller repertoire. Three approaches were used to assess repertoire richness: RTK rarefaction, the Chao1 estimator, and Recon v2.1 estimates of unobserved clonotypes. OLGA was used to compute generation probabilities for all TCRbeta clonotypes that the gDNA method yielded from four donors. TCRdb limited this immuneACCESS table to in-frame rearrangements with V and J called. A share of clones is missing; checked studies link under half to unresolved V genes, and the rest is unexplained. The V and J calls and clone size come from that table; D and trimming were worked out from the DNA. A total of about 980,000 clones appear in this sample, approximately 80% of them only once. The ten largest clones capture about 1.5% of the sample.

The sequence is built from TRBV6-1 and TRBJ1-2; TRBD1 aligns with 7 central bases. The sample was memory CD4+ T cells sorted from blood. The cell subset or site tag for this specimen amounts to: CD45RA-negative fraction. The source is a man between 18 and 29 years old in good health. The sequenced DNA: TGTGCCAGCAGTGAAGGCCGTGACAGGGTCGGCTACACCTTC. Translated, this gives CASSEGRDRVGYTF.